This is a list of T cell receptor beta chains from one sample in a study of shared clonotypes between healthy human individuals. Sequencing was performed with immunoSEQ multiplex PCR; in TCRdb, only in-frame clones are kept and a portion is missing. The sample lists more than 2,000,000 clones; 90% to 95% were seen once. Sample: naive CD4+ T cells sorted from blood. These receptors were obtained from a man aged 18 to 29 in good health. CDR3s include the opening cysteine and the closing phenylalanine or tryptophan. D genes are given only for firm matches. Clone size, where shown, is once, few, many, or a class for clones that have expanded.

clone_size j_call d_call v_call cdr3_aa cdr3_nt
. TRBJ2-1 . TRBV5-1 CASSLAGFNEQFF TGCGCCAGCAGCTTGGCGGGTTTCAATGAGCAGTTCTTC
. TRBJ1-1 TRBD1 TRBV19 CASSILQGANTEAFF TGTGCCAGTAGTATCCTACAGGGGGCAAACACTGAAGCTTTCTTT
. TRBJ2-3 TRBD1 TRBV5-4 CASSPPRAPGQGALDTQYF TGTGCCAGCAGCCCCCCGCGGGCGCCGGGACAGGGGGCTCTGGATACGCAGTATTTT
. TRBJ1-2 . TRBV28 CASRGTYGYTF TGTGCCAGCAGGGGGACCTATGGCTACACCTTC
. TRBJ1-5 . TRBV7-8 CASSPPGDQPQHF TGTGCCAGCAGCCCTCCGGGGGATCAGCCCCAGCATTTT
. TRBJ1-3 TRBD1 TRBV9 CASSVGLGLLGTGENTIYF TGTGCCAGCAGCGTAGGACTGGGGCTCCTAGGGACAGGCGAAAACACCATATATTTT
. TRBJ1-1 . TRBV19 CASRSRNTEAFF TGTGCCAGTAGGTCCAGGAACACTGAAGCTTTCTTT
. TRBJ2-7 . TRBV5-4 CASSLSGEQYF TGTGCCAGCAGCTTGAGTGGGGAGCAGTACTTC
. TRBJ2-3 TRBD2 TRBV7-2 CASSPLGAGGDTQYF TGTGCCAGCAGCCCACTGGGAGCGGGGGGAGATACGCAGTATTTT
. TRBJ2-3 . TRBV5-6 CASSLDVSGTQYF TGTGCCAGCAGCTTGGATGTAAGTGGTACGCAGTATTTT
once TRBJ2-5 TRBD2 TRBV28 CASSLLAGGRVETQYF TGTGCCAGCAGTTTACTAGCGGGAGGTAGGGTAGAGACCCAGTACTTC
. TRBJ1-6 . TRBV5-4 CASSPGPDSPLHF TGTGCCAGCAGCCCAGGTCCGGATTCACCCCTCCACTTT